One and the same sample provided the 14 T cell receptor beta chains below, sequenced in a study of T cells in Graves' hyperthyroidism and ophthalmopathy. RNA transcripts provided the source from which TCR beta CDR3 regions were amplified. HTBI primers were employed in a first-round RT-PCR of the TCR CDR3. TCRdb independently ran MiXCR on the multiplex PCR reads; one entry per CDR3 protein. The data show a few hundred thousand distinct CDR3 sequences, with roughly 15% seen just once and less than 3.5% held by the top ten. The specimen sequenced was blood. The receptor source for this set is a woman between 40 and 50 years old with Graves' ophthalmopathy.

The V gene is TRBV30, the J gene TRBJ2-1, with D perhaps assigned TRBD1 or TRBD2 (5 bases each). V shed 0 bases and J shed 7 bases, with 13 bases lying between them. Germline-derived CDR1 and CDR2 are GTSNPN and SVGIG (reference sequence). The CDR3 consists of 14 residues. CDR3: CAWSVLLRGNEQFF. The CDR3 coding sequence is TGTGCCTGGAGTGTACTCTTGAGGGGTAATGAGCAGTTCTTC.

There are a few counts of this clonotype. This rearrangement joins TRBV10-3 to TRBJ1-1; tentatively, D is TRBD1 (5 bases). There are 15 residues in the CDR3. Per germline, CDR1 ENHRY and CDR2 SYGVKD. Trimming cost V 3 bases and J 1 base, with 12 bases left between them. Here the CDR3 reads CAISDLWGKNTEAFF. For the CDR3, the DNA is TGTGCCATCAGTGATCTGTGGGGCAAGAACACTGAAGCTTTCTTT.

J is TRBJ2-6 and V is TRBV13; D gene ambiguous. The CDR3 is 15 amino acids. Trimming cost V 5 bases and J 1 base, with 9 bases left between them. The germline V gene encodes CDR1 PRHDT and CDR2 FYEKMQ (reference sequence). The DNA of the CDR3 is TGTGCCAGCAGCCTCTACCGATCTGGGGCCAACGTCCTGACTTTC. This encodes CASSLYRSGANVLTF.

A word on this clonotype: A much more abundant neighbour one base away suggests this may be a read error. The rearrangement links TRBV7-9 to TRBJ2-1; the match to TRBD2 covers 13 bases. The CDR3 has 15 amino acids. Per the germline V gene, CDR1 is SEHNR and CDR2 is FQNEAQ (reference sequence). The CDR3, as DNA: TGTGCCAGCAGATGGACTAGCGGGGGCTACGATGAGCAGTTCTTC. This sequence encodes CASRWTSGGYDEQFF.

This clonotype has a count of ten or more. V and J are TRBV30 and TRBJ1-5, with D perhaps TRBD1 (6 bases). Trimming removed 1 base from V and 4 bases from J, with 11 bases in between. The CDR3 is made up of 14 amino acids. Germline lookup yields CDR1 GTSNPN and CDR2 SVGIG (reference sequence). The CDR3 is CAWSGGQPNQPQHF. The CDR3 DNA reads TGTGCCTGGAGTGGGGGACAACCTAATCAGCCCCAGCATTTT. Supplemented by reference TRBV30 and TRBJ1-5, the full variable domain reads SQTIHQWPATLVQPVGSPLSLECTVEGTSNPNLYWYRQAAGRGLQLLFYSVGIGQISSEVPQNLSASRPQDRQFILSSKKLLLSDSGFYLCAWSGGQPNQPQHFGDGTRLSIL.

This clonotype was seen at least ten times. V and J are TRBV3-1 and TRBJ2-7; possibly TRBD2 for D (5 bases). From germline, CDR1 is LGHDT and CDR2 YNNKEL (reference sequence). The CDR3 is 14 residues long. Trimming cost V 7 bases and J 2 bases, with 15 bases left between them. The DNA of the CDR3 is TGTGCCAGCACCCGCTCGACTACGACCTACGAGCAGTACTTC. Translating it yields CASTRSTTTYEQYF.

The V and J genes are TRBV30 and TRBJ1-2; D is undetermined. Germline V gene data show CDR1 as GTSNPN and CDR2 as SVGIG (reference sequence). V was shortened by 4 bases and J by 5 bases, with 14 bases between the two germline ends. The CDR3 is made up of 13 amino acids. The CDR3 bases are TGTGCCTGGAAATCCCGCTCCCTTTATGGCTACACCTTC. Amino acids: CAWKSRSLYGYTF.

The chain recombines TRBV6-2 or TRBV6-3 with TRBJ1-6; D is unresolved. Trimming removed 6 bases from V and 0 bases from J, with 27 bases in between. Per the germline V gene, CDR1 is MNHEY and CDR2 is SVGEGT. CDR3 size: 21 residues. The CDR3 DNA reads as TGTGCCAGCAGCCGAAGACCATGGGGAAAGGGAGAGAGCTCCTATAATTCACCCCTCCACTTT. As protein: CASSRRPWGKGESSYNSPLHF.

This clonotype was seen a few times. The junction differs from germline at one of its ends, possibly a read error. The CDR3 nucleotides read TGTGCCGGCAGTCTCTGGACTAGCGGGAGGGCCCGGGGGTCCTACAATGAGCAGTTCTTC. Protein sequence: CAGSLWTSGRARGSYNEQFF. This chain uses TRBV28 with TRBJ2-1; 15 nucleotides agree with TRBD2. Germline V lookup: CDR1 MDHEN, CDR2 SYDVKM. CDR3 length: 20 residues.

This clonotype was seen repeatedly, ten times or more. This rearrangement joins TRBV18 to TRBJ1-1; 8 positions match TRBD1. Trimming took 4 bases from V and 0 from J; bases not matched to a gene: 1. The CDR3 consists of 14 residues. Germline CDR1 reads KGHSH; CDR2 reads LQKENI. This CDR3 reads CASSLQGVNTEAFF. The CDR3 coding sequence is TGTGCCAGCTCACTACAGGGGGTGAACACTGAAGCTTTCTTT.

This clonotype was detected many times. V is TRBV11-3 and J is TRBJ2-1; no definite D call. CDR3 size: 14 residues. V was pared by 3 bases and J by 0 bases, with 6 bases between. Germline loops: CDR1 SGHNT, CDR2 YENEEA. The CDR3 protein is CASSLADSYNEQFF. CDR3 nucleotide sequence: TGTGCCAGCAGCTTGGCAGACTCCTACAATGAGCAGTTCTTC. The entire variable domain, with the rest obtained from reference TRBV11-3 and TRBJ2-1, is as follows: EAGVVQSPRYKIIEKKQPVAFWCNPISGHNTLYWYLQNLGQGPELLIRYENEEAVDDSQLPKDRFSAERLKGVDSTLKIQPAELGDSAVYLCASSLADSYNEQFFGPGTRLTVL.

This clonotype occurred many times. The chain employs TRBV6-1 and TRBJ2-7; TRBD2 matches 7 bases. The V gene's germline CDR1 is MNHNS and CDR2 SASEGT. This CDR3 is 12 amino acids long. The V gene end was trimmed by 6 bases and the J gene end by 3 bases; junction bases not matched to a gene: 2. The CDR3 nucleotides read TGTGCCAGCAGGGCGGGAGACTACGAGCAGTACTTC. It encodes CASRAGDYEQYF.

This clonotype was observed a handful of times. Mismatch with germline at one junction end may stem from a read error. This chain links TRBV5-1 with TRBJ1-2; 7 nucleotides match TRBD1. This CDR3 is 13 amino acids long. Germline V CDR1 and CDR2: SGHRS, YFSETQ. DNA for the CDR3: TGCGCCAGCAGCTTCTATGACAGGGCGGGAGCAGCGTTC. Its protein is CASSFYDRAGAAF.

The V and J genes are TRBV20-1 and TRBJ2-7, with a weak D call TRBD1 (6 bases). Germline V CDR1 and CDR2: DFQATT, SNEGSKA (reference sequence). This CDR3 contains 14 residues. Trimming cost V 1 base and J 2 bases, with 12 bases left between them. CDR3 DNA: TGCAGTGCTAGAGTACACAGGGATCCCTACGAGCAGTACTTC. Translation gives CSARVHRDPYEQYF.